This passage covers 29 T cell receptor beta chains from one sample sequenced in a study of T cell responses to AZD1222 COVID-19 vaccine. The method was immunoSEQ multiplex PCR; TCRdb's version includes in-frame clones alone and lacks a portion of them. The sample holds more than 75,000 clones; 83% are singletons and the top ten take about 1.3%. The source was peripheral blood, collected 28 days after the second AZD1222 dose. The receptor set was obtained from an adult who received the AZD1222 COVID-19 vaccine.

This rearrangement joins TRBV29-1 to TRBJ2-7, with D perhaps TRBD1 (7 bases). With 3 bases removed from V and 7 bases from J, the gap between germline ends came to 13 bases. The CDR3 length is 12 residues. Germline CDR1 reads SQVTM; CDR2 reads ANQGSEA. CDR3 protein: CSVEEGAREQYF. CDR3 DNA sequence: TGCAGCGTTGAGGAGGGGGCAAGGGAGCAGTACTTC.

The rearrangement links TRBV27 to TRBJ1-3; a weak D match, TRBD1 (5 bases). V lost 5 bases and J lost 0, with 14 bases in between. Germline V gene lookup returns CDR1 MNHEY and CDR2 SMNVEV (reference sequence). The CDR3 runs to 16 residues. The CDR3 nucleotides read TGTGCCAGCAGTGACCAAAGGGGCCTCTCTGGAAACACCATATATTTT. This codes for CASSDQRGLSGNTIYF.

The rearrangement links TRBV5-1 to TRBJ2-1; TRBD2 matches at 9 bases. V dropped 3 bases and J dropped 4; count of bases not matched to a gene: 8. The CDR3 totals 16 residues. Germline CDR1 is SGHRS and CDR2 is YFSETQ. CDR3 amino acids: CASSSQTSGLYNEQFF. The CDR3 coding sequence is TGCGCCAGCAGCTCCCAGACTAGCGGCCTTTACAATGAGCAGTTCTTC.

Only a few counts were recorded for this clone. The V gene is TRBV11-2, the J gene TRBJ1-1, with D perhaps matching TRBD1 (5 bases). The length of the CDR3 is 13 residues. Trimming shortened V by 1 base and J by 6 bases, and 9 bases separated the two germline ends. Germline CDR1 is SGHAT and CDR2 is FQNNGV. The CDR3, as DNA: TGTGCCAGCAGCTTAGCAGGGCGATCTGAAGCTTTCTTT. The encoded protein is CASSLAGRSEAFF.

The chain is built from TRBV27 and TRBJ2-2; D not certain. V was clipped by 6 bases and J by 2 bases, with 13 bases between them. The CDR3 runs to 15 residues. Germline assignment: CDR1 MNHEY and CDR2 SMNVEV (reference sequence). CDR3 nucleotide sequence: TGTGCCAGCAGACCCCCGGGTCCTAACACCGGGGAGCTGTTTTTT. As protein: CASRPPGPNTGELFF.

V gene TRBV27 combines with J gene TRBJ1-1; maybe TRBD1 (6 bases). The CDR3 loop spans 14 amino acids. Germline V lookup: CDR1 MNHEY, CDR2 SMNVEV (reference sequence). The V end was cut by 3 bases, the J end by 0 bases, with 8 bases between. The CDR3 region has the DNA TGTGCCAGCAGTTTGACAGGAGTGAACACTGAAGCTTTCTTT. Translating it yields CASSLTGVNTEAFF.

The gene calls are TRBV30 and TRBJ1-1; D perhaps matches TRBD1 (6 bases). The germline gives CDR1 GTSNPN, CDR2 SVGIG (reference sequence). The CDR3 spans 14 residues. The germline V and J ends were trimmed by 4 bases and 0 bases, with 12 bases remaining between them. The CDR3 coding sequence is TGTGCCTGGAAGTTGGGGGCGGTGAACACTGAAGCTTTCTTT. Encoded protein: CAWKLGAVNTEAFF.

This rearrangement joins TRBV28 to TRBJ1-5; D gene unclear. Germline V gene sequence: CDR1 MDHEN, CDR2 SYDVKM. This CDR3 has 14 residues. The ends were cut back, 2 bases at V and 6 bases at J, with 11 bases in the middle. The CDR3: CASSLTAPVQPQHF. The DNA for the CDR3 is TGTGCCAGCAGTTTAACGGCACCTGTTCAGCCCCAGCATTTT.

For the CDR3, the DNA is TGTGCCAGCTCACCCCCTGAAGGGGGGGTAGGGGAGCAGTACTTC. This sequence encodes CASSPPEGGVGEQYF. V is TRBV18 and J is TRBJ2-7; a weak D match, TRBD2 (7 bases). V shed 3 bases and J shed 7 bases, with 19 bases lying between them. CDR1 and CDR2 (germline): KGHSH, LQKENI. The CDR3 runs to 15 residues.

The chain links TRBV30 to TRBJ1-4, with a tentative D call TRBD1 (6 bases). This CDR3 has 15 amino acids. V shed 0 bases and J shed 6 bases, with 14 bases lying between them. Germline lookup yields CDR1 GTSNPN and CDR2 SVGIG (reference sequence). Here the CDR3 reads CAWSVSQGHHEKLFF. The CDR3 DNA reads as TGTGCCTGGAGTGTATCCCAGGGGCACCATGAAAAACTGTTTTTT.

This chain uses TRBV28 with TRBJ1-6; 8 nucleotides align to TRBD1. Germline CDR1 MDHEN, CDR2 SYDVKM. The CDR3 is 16 residues long. The J segment lost 8 bases and the V segment lost 5 bases, leaving 11 bases of the junction unmatched. CDR3 sequence: CASSVGQGFRDSPLHF. DNA of the CDR3: TGTGCCAGCAGTGTAGGACAGGGTTTTAGGGATTCACCCCTCCACTTT. Looking up the rest from reference TRBV28 and TRBJ1-6 gives the full variable domain: DVKVTQSSRYLVKRTGEKVFLECVQDMDHENMFWYRQDPGLGLRLIYFSYDVKMKEKGDIPEGYSVSREKKERFSLILESASTNQTSMYLCASSVGQGFRDSPLHFGNGTRLTVT.

This clone occurred once. J is TRBJ1-4 and V is TRBV2, with 8 bases lining up with TRBD1. This CDR3 has 13 residues. Germline CDR1 and CDR2: SNHLY and FYNNEI. V lost 6 bases, J lost 8 bases, and 5 bases stayed unmatched. The CDR3 DNA sequence: TGTGCCAGCAGGACAGGGGAGTGGGAAAAACTGTTTTTT. It encodes CASRTGEWEKLFF.

This chain links TRBV18 with TRBJ1-5; possible D gene TRBD1, 5 bases. This CDR3 region has 17 residues. Trimming left V 3 bases short and J 9 bases short, with 24 bases between. Germline values: CDR1 KGHSH, CDR2 LQKENI. The CDR3 protein is CASSPAGSPGLGGPQHF. CDR3 bases: TGTGCCAGCTCACCCGCTGGGAGTCCGGGACTGGGAGGGCCCCAGCATTTT.

This rearrangement joins TRBV7-2 to TRBJ2-1; 8 nucleotides line up with TRBD2. Germline V CDR1 and CDR2: SGHTA, FQGNSA. CDR3 length: 16 amino acids. V lost 5 bases, J lost 0 bases, and 6 bases stayed unmatched. CDR3 DNA: TGTGCCAGCAGCCCCCCCAGCGGGAGCTCCTACAATGAGCAGTTCTTC. Its translation is CASSPPSGSSYNEQFF.

J is TRBJ2-7 and V is TRBV7-9; D possibly corresponds to TRBD2 (6 bases). This CDR3 is 14 amino acids long. Between the trimmed V and J ends, which lost 3 bases and 5 bases, there was a span of 14 bases. The germline CDR1 and CDR2 sequences are SEHNR and FQNEAQ (reference sequence). The CDR3 protein is CASSFSGPADEQYF. CDR3 sequence (DNA): TGTGCCAGCAGCTTTAGCGGTCCTGCTGACGAGCAGTACTTC.

This chain connects TRBV18 to TRBJ1-1, with D perhaps TRBD1 (5 bases). The V gene lost 6 bases and the J gene lost 8 bases, with 19 bases spanning the gap. Germline CDR1 and CDR2: KGHSH and LQKENI. CDR3 length: 14 amino acids. DNA of the CDR3: TGTGCCAGCTCCCTGTGGGGGGATACCATCGAAGCTTTCTTT. Translation gives CASSLWGDTIEAFF.

The chain uses TRBV19 and TRBJ1-2; D not certain. This CDR3 is built from 16 residues. Trimming took off 6 bases at V and 2 bases at J, with 19 bases between the two ends. Looked up from germline, CDR1 is LNHDA and CDR2 is SQIVND (reference sequence). The DNA for the CDR3 is TGTGCCAGTAGAATTCGGCAGGAGGCGGGGAACTATGGCTACACCTTC. This sequence encodes CASRIRQEAGNYGYTF.

The gene calls are TRBV9 and TRBJ1-1; 7 bases map to TRBD1. The CDR3 extends over 15 amino acids. Germline CDR1 is SGDLS and CDR2 is YYNGEE. The V gene end was trimmed by 3 bases and the J gene end by 4 bases; junction bases not matched to a gene: 9. CDR3 loop: CASSGSPGGGTEAFF. DNA for the CDR3: TGTGCCAGCAGCGGCAGTCCAGGGGGGGGCACTGAAGCTTTCTTT.

The rearrangement links TRBV28 to TRBJ1-2; possible D gene TRBD1, 6 bases. Germline assignment: CDR1 MDHEN and CDR2 SYDVKM. The CDR3 is 14 residues long. Trimming removed 4 bases from V and 5 bases from J, with 14 bases in between. The CDR3 sequence is CASSSVQGEYGYTF. The CDR3 nucleotides are TGTGCCAGCAGTTCGGTACAGGGTGAATATGGCTACACCTTC.

A word on this clone: The identical CDR3 is also encoded by other nucleotide sequences in the sample. The genes are TRBV28 and TRBJ1-2, with D perhaps matching TRBD1 (5 bases). Trimming removed 2 bases at V and 4 bases at J, with 5 bases between. The CDR3 is 12 amino acids. Looked up from germline, CDR1 is MDHEN and CDR2 is SYDVKM. In DNA form, the CDR3 reads TGTGCCAGCAGTTTAGGGGGCTATGGCTACACCTTC. Translating gives CASSLGGYGYTF.

The CDR3 DNA reads as TGTGCCAGCAGCGTAGACGGGTTGGGGACCGGGGAGCTGTTTTTT. Translating it yields CASSVDGLGTGELFF. The chain recombines TRBV9 with TRBJ2-2; D uncertain. V lost 0 bases and J lost 5, with 11 bases in between. The CDR3 totals 15 residues. Germline V gives CDR1 SGDLS, CDR2 YYNGEE.

This clone has only one observation. The rearrangement joins TRBV6-2 or TRBV6-3 to TRBJ1-4; D remains ambiguous. CDR3 length: 14 amino acids. Trimming shortened V by 2 bases and J by 6 bases, and 10 bases separated the two germline ends. Germline CDR1 reads MNHEY; CDR2 reads SVGEGT. The CDR3: CASSYRGMDEKLFF. The CDR3 DNA reads TGTGCCAGCAGTTACCGAGGGATGGATGAAAAACTGTTTTTT.

The chain links TRBV3-1 (or the pseudogene TRBV3-2) to TRBJ2-1; D is unclear. Germline lookup yields CDR1 LGHDT and CDR2 YNNKEL (reference sequence). This CDR3 is built from 21 residues. The V end was cut by 1 base, the J end by 3 bases, with 28 bases between. As DNA, the CDR3 is TGTGCCAGCAGCCAAGCGGGTCAACAAACCAAATTAAAGGTCGGCTACAATGAGCAGTTCTTC. Translating gives CASSQAGQQTKLKVGYNEQFF.

In this sample, this clone turned up a few times. V gene TRBV7-2 combines with J gene TRBJ2-7; 8 bases map to TRBD2. Trimming cost V 7 bases and J 3 bases; bases outside gene matches: 11. CDR1 and CDR2 (germline): SGHTA, FQGNSA. The CDR3 length is 15 residues. DNA of the CDR3: TGTGCCAGCACCTCGGGGGGGGAGGGCGGCTACGAGCAGTACTTC. It specifies CASTSGGEGGYEQYF.

The CDR3 nucleotides are TGTGCCAGCAGACAAGGACAGACCTACGAGCAGTACTTC. This codes for CASRQGQTYEQYF. The J gene is TRBJ2-7, the V gene TRBV28, with D possibly being TRBD1 (6 bases). CDR3 length: 13 residues. Germline V gene data show CDR1 as MDHEN and CDR2 as SYDVKM. V was shortened by 6 bases and J by 2 bases, with 11 bases between the two germline ends. The full variable domain, rest sourced from reference TRBV28 and TRBJ2-7, is DVKVTQSSRYLVKRTGEKVFLECVQDMDHENMFWYRQDPGLGLRLIYFSYDVKMKEKGDIPEGYSVSREKKERFSLILESASTNQTSMYLCASRQGQTYEQYFGPGTRLTVT.

This clone is a singleton in its sample. The chain is built from TRBV19 and TRBJ2-1; 8 bases align to TRBD2. Germline V lookup: CDR1 LNHDA, CDR2 SQIVND (reference sequence). This CDR3 is 14 amino acids long. J was trimmed by 7 bases and V by 5 bases; bases with no gene match: 7. CDR3 in amino acids: CASSSPGGRNEQFF. The CDR3 region has the DNA TGTGCCAGTAGTTCCCCGGGGGGGAGGAATGAGCAGTTCTTC.

This sequence joins TRBV6-6 and TRBJ1-2; 7 bases line up with TRBD1. The CDR3 has 12 residues. Unmatched junction bases numbered 3, after V lost 5 bases and J lost 6 bases. CDR1 and CDR2 from the germline V gene are MNHNY and SVGAGI (reference sequence). CDR3 nucleotide sequence: TGTGCCAGCAGTCCCACAGGGGATGGCTACACCTTC. Protein sequence: CASSPTGDGYTF.

This clone was counted a few times. J is TRBJ1-2 and V is TRBV4-3, with 7 nucleotides matching TRBD1. The length of the CDR3 is 13 residues. Germline V CDR1 and CDR2: LGHNA, YSLEER. The junction had 10 bases not matched to a gene; V was cut back by 4 bases and J by 11 bases. CDR3 residues: CASSPDRSMAYTF. Here the CDR3 DNA reads TGCGCCAGCAGCCCGGACAGGTCTATGGCTTACACCTTC.

This chain joins TRBV27 and TRBJ2-1; 8 positions match TRBD2. Germline CDR1 and CDR2: MNHEY and SMNVEV (reference sequence). The CDR3 has 15 amino acids. V shed 1 base, J shed 6 bases, and the junction held 5 bases outside the gene matches. CDR3 sequence (DNA): TGTGCCAGCAGTTTATTGCGGGAGGCACGCAATGAGCAGTTCTTC. It specifies CASSLLREARNEQFF.